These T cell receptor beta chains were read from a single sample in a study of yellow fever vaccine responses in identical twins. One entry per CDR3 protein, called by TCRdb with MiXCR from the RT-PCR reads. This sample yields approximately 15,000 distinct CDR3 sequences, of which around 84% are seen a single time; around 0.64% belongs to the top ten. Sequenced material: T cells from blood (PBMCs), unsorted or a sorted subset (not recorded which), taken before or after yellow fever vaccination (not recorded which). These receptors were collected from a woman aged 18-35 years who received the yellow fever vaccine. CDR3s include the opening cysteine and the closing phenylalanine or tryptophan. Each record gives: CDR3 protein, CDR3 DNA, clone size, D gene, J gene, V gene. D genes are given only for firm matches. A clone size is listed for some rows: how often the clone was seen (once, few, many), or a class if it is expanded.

CASRAITGELFF | TGTGCCAGCAGAGCGATTACCGGGGAGCTGTTTTTT | NA | NA | TRBJ2-2 | TRBV6-2/TRBV6-3
CASSLGGARIANTEAFF | TGTGCCAGCAGCTTAGGCGGGGCCCGTATTGCGAACACTGAAGCTTTCTTT | NA | NA | TRBJ1-1 | TRBV11-3
CASSLRSVAEQGEQFF | TGCGCCAGCAGCTTGAGGTCGGTAGCGGAGCAGGGTGAGCAGTTCTTC | NA | NA | TRBJ2-1 | TRBV5-1
CASSLEGRPQETQYF | TGTGCCAGCAGCTTAGAAGGCAGGCCCCAAGAGACCCAGTACTTC | few | NA | TRBJ2-5 | TRBV11-1
CAISSGRASYEQYF | TGTGCCATCAGTAGCGGGAGGGCCAGCTACGAGCAGTACTTC | NA | TRBD2 | TRBJ2-7 | TRBV10-3
CASSESGPNQPQHF | TGTGCCAGCAGTGAGTCTGGTCCCAATCAGCCCCAGCATTTT | NA | NA | TRBJ1-5 | TRBV2
CASSLDLRGEAFF | TGTGCCAGCAGCTTAGATCTGAGGGGCGAAGCTTTCTTT | NA | NA | TRBJ1-1 | TRBV11-2
CASRTPGATGGTDTQYF | TGTGCCAGCAGAACTCCGGGCGCCACTGGGGGCACAGATACGCAGTATTTT | NA | NA | TRBJ2-3 | TRBV12-3/TRBV12-4
CSVGRLAGGYTDTQYF | TGCAGCGTTGGACGACTAGCGGGGGGTTACACAGATACGCAGTATTTT | NA | TRBD2 | TRBJ2-3 | TRBV29-1
CASSADSHQETQYF | TGCGCCAGCAGCGCGGACAGCCACCAAGAGACCCAGTACTTC | NA | NA | TRBJ2-5 | TRBV5-1
CASSLGDSPNYGYTF | TGCGCCAGCAGCTTGGGGGACAGTCCTAACTATGGCTACACCTTC | NA | TRBD1 | TRBJ1-2 | TRBV5-1
CASSERGAGELFF | TGTGCCAGCAGTGAAAGAGGGGCCGGGGAGCTGTTTTTT | NA | NA | TRBJ2-2 | TRBV13
CASNGARLGEQFF | TGTGCCAGCAACGGGGCCAGACTGGGTGAGCAGTTCTTC | few | NA | TRBJ2-1 | TRBV12-3/TRBV12-4
CASSLASGVGEQFF | TGTGCCAGCAGCTTAGCATCAGGGGTCGGAGAGCAGTTCTTC | NA | NA | TRBJ2-1 | TRBV11-1
CASSSGEDSETQYF | TGCGCCAGCAGCTCCGGAGAGGACTCAGAGACCCAGTACTTC | once | NA | TRBJ2-5 | TRBV5-1
CASSPYTEAETQYF | TGTGCCAGCTCACCATATACAGAGGCTGAGACCCAGTACTTC | NA | NA | TRBJ2-5 | TRBV18
CASSLTVLGYEQYF | TGTGCCAGCAGTTTGACCGTCCTCGGCTACGAGCAGTACTTC | NA | NA | TRBJ2-7 | TRBV28
CASSLPGELFF | TGTGCCAGCAGCTTGCCCGGGGAGCTGTTTTTT | NA | NA | TRBJ2-2 | TRBV5-6
CASTHQGAGNQPQHF | TGTGCCAGCACCCACCAGGGGGCCGGGAATCAGCCCCAGCATTTT | NA | NA | TRBJ1-5 | TRBV21-1
CASRLDSLNTEAFF | TGCGCCAGCAGATTGGACAGTCTGAACACTGAAGCTTTCTTT | NA | NA | TRBJ1-1 | TRBV5-1
CASRRESYEQYF | TGTGCCAGCAGAAGGGAGTCGTACGAGCAGTACTTC | NA | NA | TRBJ2-7 | TRBV2
CASSWSGENTEAFF | TGTGCCAGCAGCTGGAGTGGGGAGAACACTGAAGCTTTCTTT | NA | NA | TRBJ1-1 | TRBV5-5
CASSITGGGLLMNTEAFF | TGTGCCAGCAGCATAACAGGGGGCGGCCTTTTGATGAACACTGAAGCTTTCTTT | NA | TRBD1 | TRBJ1-1 | TRBV7-9
CASSPVRRGGRDEQFF | TGTGCCAGCAGCCCGGTTCGGCGGGGCGGGCGGGATGAGCAGTTCTTC | once | NA | TRBJ2-1 | TRBV5-4
CASSYEPPSTGGSPLHF | TGTGCCAGCAGTTACGAGCCCCCATCAACCGGCGGTTCACCCCTCCACTTT | few | NA | TRBJ1-6 | TRBV6-5
CASSHSGTRSSYEQYF | TGTGCCAGTAGTCACTCAGGGACCCGGAGCTCCTACGAGCAGTACTTC | NA | NA | TRBJ2-7 | TRBV19
CSARDLGRALGNEQFF | TGCAGTGCTAGAGATTTGGGCAGGGCCCTGGGCAATGAGCAGTTCTTC | NA | NA | TRBJ2-1 | TRBV20-1
CASRGQSYEQYF | TGTGCCAGCCGGGGGCAGTCCTACGAGCAGTACTTC | NA | NA | TRBJ2-7 | TRBV12-3/TRBV12-4
CASSLDVRGSYTF | TGTGCCAGCAGCTTAGATGTGAGGGGGAGCTACACCTTC | NA | NA | TRBJ1-2 | TRBV11-1
CSVERAGGPHNEQFF | TGCAGCGTTGAGCGAGCGGGGGGGCCCCACAATGAGCAGTTCTTC | NA | TRBD2 | TRBJ2-1 | TRBV29-1
CASSQGAEAFF | TGTGCCAGCAGCCAGGGGGCTGAAGCTTTCTTT | NA | NA | TRBJ1-1 | TRBV3-1
CASSRLEAASGELFF | TGTGCCAGCTCCCGATTGGAGGCTGCCTCCGGGGAGCTGTTTTTT | NA | NA | TRBJ2-2 | TRBV18
CATSRVLGHNNEQFF | TGTGCCACCAGCAGAGTTCTAGGGCATAACAATGAGCAGTTCTTC | NA | NA | TRBJ2-1 | TRBV15
CASTQRGDSYGEQFF | TGTGCCAGCACTCAGCGGGGGGACTCTTATGGTGAGCAGTTCTTC | NA | TRBD2 | TRBJ2-1 | TRBV2
CSVAGTSGQPQHF | TGCAGCGTTGCGGGGACAAGTGGACAGCCCCAGCATTTT | NA | NA | TRBJ1-5 | TRBV29-1
CASSLKGQGADTQYF | TGTGCCAGCAGCTTAAAGGGACAAGGCGCAGATACGCAGTATTTT | once | NA | TRBJ2-3 | TRBV11-1
CASSRPGLAGAYEQYF | TGTGCCAGCAGCCGACCGGGACTAGCGGGAGCCTACGAGCAGTACTTC | NA | TRBD2 | TRBJ2-7 | TRBV7-9
CSAMEDANQPQHF | TGCAGTGCTATGGAAGATGCCAATCAGCCCCAGCATTTT | NA | NA | TRBJ1-5 | TRBV20-1
CASSLVSNEQFF | TGTGCCAGCAGCTTAGTATCGAATGAGCAGTTCTTC | NA | NA | TRBJ2-1 | TRBV7-3
CASSLFDTQYF | TGTGCCAGCAGTTTATTCGATACGCAGTATTTT | NA | NA | TRBJ2-3 | TRBV12-3/TRBV12-4
CASRGRSRDLTDTQYF | TGTGCCAGCAGGGGGAGGAGTCGGGACCTCACAGATACGCAGTATTTT | NA | NA | TRBJ2-3 | TRBV12-3/TRBV12-4
CSVVADFQETQYF | TGCAGCGTCGTAGCGGACTTCCAAGAGACCCAGTACTTC | NA | NA | TRBJ2-5 | TRBV29-1
CATSDSALAKNIQYF | TGTGCCACCAGTGATTCGGCACTAGCCAAAAACATTCAGTACTTC | NA | NA | TRBJ2-4 | TRBV24-1
CASSVGLAVYTDTQYF | TGCGCCAGCAGCGTGGGACTAGCGGTATACACAGATACGCAGTATTTT | NA | TRBD2 | TRBJ2-3 | TRBV5-1
CASSSRWPWEDEQFF | TGTGCCAGCAGCTCCCGTTGGCCTTGGGAGGATGAGCAGTTCTTC | few | NA | TRBJ2-1 | TRBV3-1
CASTGTGWGYEQFF | TGTGCCAGCACCGGGACAGGGTGGGGATATGAGCAGTTCTTC | NA | TRBD1 | TRBJ2-1 | TRBV28
CASSSSRDERNFF | TGTGCCAGCAGCTCCAGCCGGGATGAAAGAAATTTCTTC | NA | NA | TRBJ2-1 | TRBV7-3
CASSLPGTGSYEQYF | TGCGCCAGCAGCTTGCCGGGCACCGGATCCTACGAGCAGTACTTC | NA | NA | TRBJ2-7 | TRBV5-1
CASSPAGGLPSYGYTF | TGTGCCAGCAGCCCGGCAGGGGGCCTCCCGTCCTATGGCTACACCTTC | few | TRBD1 | TRBJ1-2 | TRBV6-1
CATPRDRGGETQYF | TGTGCCACCCCCAGGGACAGGGGGGGAGAGACCCAGTACTTC | NA | TRBD1 | TRBJ2-5 | TRBV19
CATSDHGPNTEAFF | TGTGCCACCAGTGATCACGGACCGAACACTGAAGCTTTCTTT | NA | NA | TRBJ1-1 | TRBV24-1
CSAPSPAGLRSEQFF | TGCAGTGCTCCCTCCCCCGCGGGACTCAGGAGTGAGCAGTTCTTC | NA | NA | TRBJ2-1 | TRBV20-1